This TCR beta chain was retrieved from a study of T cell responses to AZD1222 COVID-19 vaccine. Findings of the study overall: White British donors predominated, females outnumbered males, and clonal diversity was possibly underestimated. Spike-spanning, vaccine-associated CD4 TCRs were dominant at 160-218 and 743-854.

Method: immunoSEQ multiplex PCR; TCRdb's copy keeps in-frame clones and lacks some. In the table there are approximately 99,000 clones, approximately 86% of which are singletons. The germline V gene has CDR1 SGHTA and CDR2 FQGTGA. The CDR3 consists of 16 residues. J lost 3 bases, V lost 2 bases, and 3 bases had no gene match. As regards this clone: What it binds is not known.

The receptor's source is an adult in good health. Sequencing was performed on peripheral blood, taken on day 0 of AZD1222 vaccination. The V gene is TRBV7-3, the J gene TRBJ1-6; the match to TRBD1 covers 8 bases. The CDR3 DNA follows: TGTGCCAGCAGCTTACAGGGGGCTTACTATAATTCACCCCTCCACTTT. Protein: CASSLQGAYYNSPLHF.